The 9 T cell receptor beta chains below were found in one sample sequenced in a study of T-cell memory formation after mild COVID-19. TCRdb recomputed calls from the 5' RACE reads with MiXCR, one row per CDR3 protein. The sample has fewer than 250,000 distinct CDR3 sequences, 15% seen once. The material sequenced was PBMCs or a T cell subset sorted from them (not recorded which). The receptors were gathered from an adult woman who had mild COVID-19 (a few samples of this study predate the infection). Cell type and time point are not known.

The chain combines TRBV3-1 with TRBJ2-5, with 14 positions matching TRBD2. V trimming: 9 bases; J trimming: 4 bases; junction bases outside the gene matches: 10. This CDR3 has 16 residues. CDR1 is LGHDT and CDR2 is YNNKEL in the germline V gene (reference sequence). The CDR3 sequence: CASDLTSGGARETQYF. The CDR3, as DNA: TGTGCCAGTGACTTGACTAGCGGGGGGGCCCGAGAGACCCAGTACTTC.

This clonotype was observed many times. A read error may explain this, as a much larger clone is one base away. The chain couples TRBV11-2 to TRBJ2-7; 8 nucleotides agree with TRBD1. The CDR3 totals 13 residues. Trimming cost V 3 bases and J 3 bases; bases outside gene matches: 1. Germline-derived CDR1 and CDR2 are SGHAT and FQNNGV. The CDR3 DNA sequence: TGTGCCAGCAGCTTTGGACAGGGCTACGAGCAGTACTTC. As protein: CASSFGQGYEQYF.

This clonotype was counted ten times or more. The chain recombines TRBV11-2 with TRBJ2-3; 10 bases are a match to TRBD1. The J segment lost 6 bases and the V segment lost 5 bases, leaving 14 bases of the junction unmatched. The CDR3 is made up of 17 amino acids. Per germline, CDR1 SGHAT and CDR2 FQNNGV. In DNA, the CDR3 is TGTGCCAGCAGCCGTTTCCGACAGGGGGCGGCGGCGGATACGCAGTATTTT. The encoded protein is CASSRFRQGAAADTQYF. The full variable domain, with the rest looked up from reference TRBV11-2 and TRBJ2-3, is EAGVAQSPRYKIIEKRQSVAFWCNPISGHATLYWYQQILGQGPKLLIQFQNNGVVDDSQLPKDRFSAERLKGVDSTLKIQPAKLEDSAVYLCASSRFRQGAAADTQYFGPGTRLTVL.

The V and J genes are TRBV3-1 and TRBJ2-7; D gene ambiguous. The ends were cut back, 1 base at V and 5 bases at J, with 6 bases in the middle. The germline V gene encodes CDR1 LGHDT and CDR2 YNNKEL (reference sequence). CDR3 length equals 12 residues. CDR3 protein: CASSQVRHEQYF. The CDR3 DNA reads as TGTGCCAGCAGCCAAGTACGGCACGAGCAGTACTTC.

The CDR3 here is CASSPSGRRTEAFF. The CDR3, as DNA: TGTGCCAGCAGCCCGTCGGGACGGCGAACTGAAGCTTTCTTT. The chain links TRBV3-1 to TRBJ1-1; D perhaps matches TRBD1 (5 bases). This CDR3 is 14 amino acids long. V was clipped by 4 bases and J by 5 bases, with 14 bases between them. From germline, CDR1 is LGHDT and CDR2 YNNKEL (reference sequence).

This clonotype was observed a few times. The chain joins TRBV12-3 or TRBV12-4 to TRBJ1-5; D might be TRBD1 (5 bases). V dropped 7 bases and J dropped 5 bases, with 12 bases sitting between them. The CDR3 runs 13 residues. The DNA for the CDR3 is TGTGCCAGCACCACAGGAAGGTATCAGCCCCAGCATTTT. It codes for CASTTGRYQPQHF.

This clonotype was detected only a few times. DNA of the CDR3: TGTGCCACATCGGAAGTAGCGGGAGAGCAGTACTTC. As protein: CATSEVAGEQYF. The chain joins TRBV10-3 to TRBJ2-7; 8 nucleotides align to TRBD2. Germline V lookup: CDR1 ENHRY, CDR2 SYGVKD. This CDR3 has 12 residues. Trimming at V came to 10 bases and at J to 7 bases, leaving 9 bases not matched to a gene.

This clonotype turned up a few times. The V gene is TRBV12-3 or TRBV12-4, the J gene TRBJ2-2; 10 nucleotides agree with TRBD2. V gave up 7 bases and J gave up 6 bases; unmatched junction bases: 8. This CDR3 has 15 residues. The CDR3 DNA reads TGTGCCAGCACCCAGCGGCTAGCGGGAGCCGGGGAGCTGTTTTTT. This translates into CASTQRLAGAGELFF.

V gene TRBV7-9 combines with J gene TRBJ2-7; 9 nucleotides align to TRBD1. Looked up from germline, CDR1 is SEHNR and CDR2 is FQNEAQ (reference sequence). There are 15 residues in the CDR3. V dropped 1 base and J dropped 4; count of bases not matched to a gene: 5. This CDR3 is CASSLGDRGSYEQYF. CDR3 nucleotide sequence: TGTGCCAGCAGCTTAGGAGACAGGGGGTCTTACGAGCAGTACTTC.